This entry concerns a single T cell receptor beta chain. The antigen is unknown. This sample stems from a study of T cell responses to AZD1222 COVID-19 vaccine. The study, taken as a whole, reports: Spike was spanned by vaccine-associated CD4 TCRs, which were dominant at 160-218 and 743-854. Donors were largely white British and mainly female; clonal diversity was possibly underestimated.

The method was immunoSEQ multiplex PCR; TCRdb's version includes in-frame clones alone and lacks a portion of them. Here the sample spans 120,000 to 150,000 clones, under 95% being singletons. The material was peripheral blood, obtained on day 0 of MenACWY control vaccination. The origin of this receptor is an adult in good health.

Here the CDR3 reads CASSSEGARGETQYF. The CDR3 nucleotides read TGTGCCAGCAGTTCTGAGGGGGCGCGAGGGGAGACCCAGTACTTC. The rearrangement uses TRBV2 and TRBJ2-5, with 7 bases that match TRBD1. The CDR3 runs 15 residues. V lost 5 bases to trimming and J lost 5 bases; unmatched junction nucleotides: 11. Germline-derived CDR1 and CDR2 are SNHLY and FYNNEI.